Each of the 12 T cell receptor beta chains below was sequenced from the same sample in a study of Ad26.COV2.S vaccination and SARS-CoV-2 variants. Libraries were prepared by immunoSEQ multiplex PCR; TCRdb keeps only in-frame clonotypes and omits some of them. The data show 410,000 or so clones, with over 75% seen just once and 12% held by the top ten. Specified treatment: some 20 received Ad26.COV2.S at low or high dose, single or two shots; roughly five received placebo; per-sample allocation not given. Sampling took place 63 days after the first vaccine or placebo injection. Here the sequenced sample was peripheral blood, taken in a trial of Ad26.COV2.S vaccine versus placebo. These receptors originate from a person aged 18-60 years who received the Ad26.COV2.S COVID-19 vaccine or a placebo.

The V and J genes are TRBV18 and TRBJ2-5, with 7 bases matching TRBD1. Germline loops: CDR1 KGHSH, CDR2 LQKENI. V gave up 4 bases and J gave up 1 base; unmatched junction bases: 3. The CDR3 totals 14 residues. The CDR3, as DNA: TGTGCCAGCTCACGGACAGGTGTCCAAGAGACCCAGTACTTC. This translates into CASSRTGVQETQYF. Full variable domain (rest looked up from reference TRBV18 and TRBJ2-5): NAGVMQNPRHLVRRRGQEARLRCSPMKGHSHVYWYRQLPEEGLKFMVYLQKENIIDESGMPKERFSAEFPKEGPSILRIQQVVRGDSAAYFCASSRTGVQETQYFGPGTRLLVL.

This chain links TRBV7-9 with TRBJ2-1; no definite D call. The CDR3 consists of 12 residues. Germline assignment: CDR1 SEHNR and CDR2 FQNEAQ (reference sequence). The germline V and J ends were trimmed by 1 base and 5 bases, with 3 bases remaining between them. Here the CDR3 reads CASSLGNNEQFF. The CDR3 DNA follows: TGTGCCAGCAGCTTAGGGAACAATGAGCAGTTCTTC.

The V and J genes are TRBV5-6 and TRBJ2-3, with D possibly matching TRBD2 (6 bases). CDR3 size: 16 residues. Germline assignment: CDR1 SGHDT and CDR2 YYEEEE. V was pared by 4 bases and J by 3 bases, with 18 bases between. In nucleotides, the CDR3 is TGTGCCAGCAGCCGACTCTTAGCGGTGGGAACAGATACGCAGTATTTT. Translation gives CASSRLLAVGTDTQYF.

This chain joins TRBV11-2 and TRBJ2-5; D remains unclear. V lost 5 bases to trimming and J lost 9 bases, with 22 bases between them. CDR1 and CDR2 from the germline V gene are SGHAT and FQNNGV. The CDR3 has 15 residues. CDR3 coding DNA: TGTGCCAGCAGCCCCCAAGGGTTAGCTCCTCAGGCCCAGTACTTC. Protein sequence: CASSPQGLAPQAQYF.

The rearrangement uses TRBV14 and TRBJ2-1; D not certain. Between the trimmed V and J ends, which lost 4 bases and 6 bases, there was a span of 7 bases. CDR1 and CDR2 from the germline V gene are SGHDN and FVKESK. The CDR3 covers 12 residues. This CDR3 reads CASSRLGNEQFF. The CDR3 DNA reads TGTGCCAGCAGCCGTCTGGGCAATGAGCAGTTCTTC.

In this sample, this clone turned up a few times. The chain carries TRBV7-2 and TRBJ2-3, with 8 bases identical to TRBD2. Germline CDR1 reads SGHTA; CDR2 reads FQGNSA. V lost 4 bases, J lost 2 bases, and 2 bases stayed unmatched. This CDR3 has 14 amino acids. The CDR3 region is CASSSGLVTDTQYF. The CDR3 DNA sequence: TGTGCCAGCAGCTCGGGACTAGTCACAGATACGCAGTATTTT.

The V call is TRBV25-1, the J call TRBJ1-2; D might be TRBD1 (5 bases). Germline-derived CDR1 and CDR2 are MGHDK and SYGVNS. The CDR3 length is 11 residues. Trimming pared 8 bases from V and 8 bases from J, leaving 12 bases between. CDR3 DNA sequence: TGTGCCAGCTCTTTGGGGGAAGGCTACACCTTC. Protein product: CASSLGEGYTF.

The chain has TRBV6-5 and TRBJ1-6; TRBD1 is a possible D gene (5 bases). Germline loops: CDR1 MNHEY, CDR2 SVGAGI. This CDR3 spans 10 amino acids. V lost 11 bases to trimming and J lost 9 bases, with 8 bases between them. The chain's CDR3 is CAAGLSPLHF. The DNA for the CDR3 is TGTGCCGCGGGGCTTTCACCCCTCCACTTT.

J is TRBJ2-2 and V is TRBV7-9; D may be TRBD2 (6 bases). The CDR3 spans 17 residues. CDR1 SEHNR and CDR2 FQNEAQ come from the germline V gene (reference sequence). The ends were cut back, 5 bases at V and 4 bases at J, with 20 bases in the middle. CDR3 loop: CASSPGWGVGPTGELFF. The DNA for the CDR3 is TGTGCCAGCAGCCCCGGTTGGGGGGTAGGACCCACCGGGGAGCTGTTTTTT.

V is TRBV6-5 and J is TRBJ1-1; TRBD1 is a possible D gene (6 bases). V was shortened by 5 bases and J by 4 bases, with 14 bases between the two germline ends. CDR3 size: 14 residues. Germline V gives CDR1 MNHEY, CDR2 SVGAGI. The CDR3 DNA follows: TGTGCCAGCAGTCCTCGGGGGGCCGGCACTGAAGCTTTCTTT. Protein product: CASSPRGAGTEAFF.

The rearrangement joins TRBV11-2 to TRBJ2-1; a possible D gene is TRBD2 (6 bases). Trimming removed 2 bases from V and 0 bases from J, with 14 bases in between. Per the germline V gene, CDR1 is SGHAT and CDR2 is FQNNGV. This CDR3 region has 17 residues. CDR3 amino acids: CASSLRGGTLSYNEQFF. Written as DNA, the CDR3 is TGTGCCAGCAGCTTAAGGGGCGGGACCCTCTCCTACAATGAGCAGTTCTTC.

The genes are TRBV28 and TRBJ2-5, with unresolved D. This CDR3 has 10 amino acids. Germline-derived CDR1 and CDR2 are MDHEN and SYDVKM. Trimming removed 7 bases at V and 5 bases at J, with 5 bases between. The CDR3 sequence: CASNGETQYF. The CDR3 DNA sequence: TGTGCCAGCAACGGGGAGACCCAGTACTTC.